This record covers a single T cell receptor (beta chain). Its target is unknown. The gene names here belong to mouse. From the germline J gene comes the end of the CDR3, since the read stops 1 residue before it. Losses at the gene ends were 1 base for V and 4 bases for J; bases not matched to a gene: 5. Germline-derived CDR1 and CDR2 are NNHNN and SYGAGS (reference sequence). The length of the CDR3 is 15 residues. TCRbeta CDR3 was sequenced at survey depth with template counts. Only in-frame clones appear in the TCRdb table, and some are missing; sequencing was by immunoSEQ multiplex PCR. This sample yields some 48,000 clones, of which 73% are seen a single time; about 0.7% belongs to the top ten. This specimen comes from a study of tissue T cells after allogeneic stem cell transplantation. Study conclusions and caveats: Few T cell clones were shared across patients, but motif clusters showed tissue-specific shared signatures. The study did not identify alloreactive or antigen-specific tissue TCRs, and some clones might be persisting host cells.

Sequencing was done on a sample of sorted cells pooled from one or two spleens. The receptor's source is a pool of C57BL/6 mice in good health. The chain employs TRBV13-2 and TRBJ2-4, with TRBD2 matching over 8 bases. The sequenced part of the CDR3 DNA is TGTGCCAGCGGTGATAGGGGGGGGGCAAAAAACACCTTGTAC. Protein product: CASGDRGGAKNTLY. The CDR3 in full is CASGDRGGAKNTLYF.